These 29 T cell receptor beta chains share one sample of origin, sequenced in a study of blood T cell repertoires in COVID-19. Only in-frame clones appear in the TCRdb table, and some are missing; sequencing was by immunoSEQ multiplex PCR. The profile shows some 510,000 clones, 85% to 90% of them singletons. Material for sequencing was PBMCs or T cells enriched from blood (not recorded which). Source of these receptors: a woman in her forties who had recovered from COVID-19.

The V and J genes are TRBV7-2 and TRBJ2-7; 7 bases fit TRBD1. Germline V gene sequence: CDR1 SGHTA, CDR2 FQGNSA. This CDR3 comprises 16 residues. With V trimmed by 0 bases and J by 2 bases, 7 bases remained unmatched. The CDR3 DNA sequence: TGTGCCAGCAGCTTAGCGATTGACAGGGCGGCCTACGAGCAGTACTTC. Translation: CASSLAIDRAAYEQYF.

The chain has TRBV19 and TRBJ2-3, with 7 positions matching TRBD2. The CDR3 runs to 17 residues. Germline values: CDR1 LNHDA, CDR2 SQIVND (reference sequence). V trimming: 6 bases; J trimming: 1 base; junction bases outside the gene matches: 13. CDR3 sequence reads: CASSNLGGMRGTDTQYF. The CDR3, as DNA: TGTGCCAGTAGCAACCTGGGGGGGATGAGAGGCACAGATACGCAGTATTTT. Filled out from reference TRBV19 and TRBJ2-3, the complete variable domain reads DGGITQSPKYLFRKEGQNVTLSCEQNLNHDAMYWYRQDPGQGLRLIYYSQIVNDFQKGDIAEGYSVSREKKESFPLTVTSAQKNPTAFYLCASSNLGGMRGTDTQYFGPGTRLTVL.

V gene TRBV5-8 combines with J gene TRBJ2-5; 12 bases agree with TRBD2. Trimming at V came to 4 bases and at J to 5 bases, leaving 9 bases not matched to a gene. CDR1 is SGHTS, CDR2 YDEGEE, per germline. This CDR3 has 16 residues. The CDR3 here is CASSVGLAGFIETQYF. CDR3 coding DNA: TGTGCCAGCAGCGTCGGACTAGCGGGATTCATTGAGACCCAGTACTTC.

The J gene is TRBJ2-5, the V gene TRBV27; 9 bases agree with TRBD1. The germline CDR1 and CDR2 sequences are MNHEY and SMNVEV (reference sequence). Unmatched junction bases numbered 3, after V lost 3 bases and J lost 1 base. There are 15 residues in the CDR3. The CDR3 sequence is CASSFRTGAQETQYF. The CDR3 DNA reads TGTGCCAGCAGTTTCCGGACAGGGGCCCAAGAGACCCAGTACTTC.

The chain uses TRBV5-1 and TRBJ2-5; 12 bases fit TRBD2. Germline V gene sequence: CDR1 SGHRS, CDR2 YFSETQ. V shed 3 bases, J shed 6 bases, and the junction held 9 bases outside the gene matches. The CDR3 extends over 16 amino acids. The CDR3 DNA is TGCGCCAGCAGCTCGAACCTAGCGGGAGGGCGGCAGACCCAGTACTTC. Translating it yields CASSSNLAGGRQTQYF.

This chain links TRBV5-1 with TRBJ2-1; D is perhaps TRBD1 (6 bases). With 0 bases removed from V and 8 bases from J, the gap between germline ends came to 15 bases. The CDR3 consists of 15 residues. From germline, CDR1 is SGHRS and CDR2 YFSETQ. CDR3 in amino acids: CASSLGNTGLDEQFF. DNA of the CDR3: TGCGCCAGCAGCTTGGGCAATACAGGGCTCGATGAGCAGTTCTTC.

The gene calls are TRBV5-1 and TRBJ2-7; perhaps TRBD1 as D (6 bases). Looked up from germline, CDR1 is SGHRS and CDR2 is YFSETQ. Trimming took 4 bases from V and 0 from J, leaving 14 bases between them. The CDR3 is made up of 15 amino acids. CDR3 DNA: TGCGCCAGCAGCCATGGGACACCGAGCTCCTACGAGCAGTACTTC. Translating it yields CASSHGTPSSYEQYF.

The rearrangement uses TRBV5-1 and TRBJ2-2; a weak D match, TRBD2 (6 bases). V lost 0 bases, J lost 7 bases, and 16 bases lay in between. This CDR3 has 16 residues. Germline V lookup: CDR1 SGHRS, CDR2 YFSETQ. The CDR3 sequence is CASSLESRLVGGELFF. CDR3 in DNA: TGCGCCAGCAGCTTGGAAAGTCGACTAGTAGGCGGGGAGCTGTTTTTT. The variable domain in full, completed from reference TRBV5-1 and TRBJ2-2, reads KAGVTQTPRYLIKTRGQQVTLSCSPISGHRSVSWYQQTPGQGLQFLFEYFSETQRNKGNFPGRFSGRQFSNSRSEMNVSTLELGDSALYLCASSLESRLVGGELFFGEGSRLTVL.

The chain has TRBV12-3 or TRBV12-4 and TRBJ1-1; 7 bases align to TRBD1. J was trimmed by 5 bases and V by 7 bases; bases with no gene match: 4. The CDR3 is 12 amino acids. CDR3 region: CASIQQGTEAFF. The CDR3 nucleotides are TGTGCCAGCATCCAACAGGGGACTGAAGCTTTCTTT.

V and J are TRBV7-9 and TRBJ1-4; 9 positions agree with TRBD1. CDR1 SEHNR and CDR2 FQNEAQ come from the germline V gene (reference sequence). V was clipped by 5 bases and J by 5 bases; unmatched bases: 6. This CDR3 region has 15 residues. The CDR3 DNA reads TGTGCCAGCAGCGACCAGGACAGGGGCAATGAAAAACTGTTTTTT. This codes for CASSDQDRGNEKLFF.

This clone was recorded once. The chain employs TRBV24-1 and TRBJ2-1; 8 bases map to TRBD1. The ends lost 5 bases at V and 0 bases at J; junction bases unmatched: 5. The CDR3 spans 16 residues. The germline V gene encodes CDR1 KGHDR and CDR2 SFDVKD. The CDR3 spells CATSGTGSSSYNEQFF. The CDR3 nucleotides are TGTGCCACCAGTGGGACAGGGTCTAGCTCCTACAATGAGCAGTTCTTC.

The rearrangement uses TRBV9 and TRBJ2-2; 9 positions match TRBD1. The CDR3 contains 15 residues. Germline values: CDR1 SGDLS, CDR2 YYNGEE. V shed 0 bases, J shed 4 bases, and the junction held 1 base outside the gene matches. Here the CDR3 reads CASSVEGQGTGELFF. CDR3 nucleotide sequence: TGTGCCAGCAGCGTAGAGGGACAGGGCACCGGGGAGCTGTTTTTT.

V usage is TRBV7-2 and J usage is TRBJ2-1; the D gene is possibly TRBD2 (6 bases). Trimming shortened V by 5 bases and J by 5 bases, and 13 bases separated the two germline ends. The CDR3 spans 14 residues. Germline-derived CDR1 and CDR2 are SGHTA and FQGNSA. As DNA, the CDR3 is TGTGCCAGCAGCCCTGGTCGGGGGAACAATGAGCAGTTCTTC. This translates into CASSPGRGNNEQFF.

V and J are TRBV5-4 and TRBJ2-2; D gene ambiguous. CDR3 length: 14 residues. Trimming took off 1 base at V and 4 bases at J, with 8 bases between the two ends. CDR1 and CDR2 (germline): SGHNT, YYREEE (reference sequence). The CDR3 loop is CASSLSLGTGELFF. CDR3 coding DNA: TGTGCCAGCAGCTTGTCTCTCGGCACCGGGGAGCTGTTTTTT.

This sequence joins TRBV7-2 and TRBJ2-1; a possible D gene is TRBD2 (6 bases). The length of the CDR3 is 14 residues. Trimming left V 1 base short and J 7 bases short, with 11 bases between. Germline V CDR1 and CDR2: SGHTA, FQGNSA. The CDR3 region is CASSLVLGGNEQFF. CDR3 sequence (DNA): TGTGCCAGCAGCTTAGTTTTGGGAGGTAATGAGCAGTTCTTC.

The V call is TRBV2, the J call TRBJ1-2, with D tentatively TRBD1 (6 bases). There are 14 residues in the CDR3. Germline loops: CDR1 SNHLY, CDR2 FYNNEI. V lost 7 bases to trimming and J lost 4 bases, with 16 bases between them. Here the CDR3 reads CASTNRDTAYGYTF. CDR3 bases: TGTGCCAGCACCAACCGGGACACAGCCTATGGCTACACCTTC.

With respect to this clone: The junction departs from the called germline gene at one end, perhaps through a read error. The chain recombines TRBV7-7 with TRBJ2-1; the match to TRBD2 covers 11 bases. CDR3 length: 18 residues. Germline-derived CDR1 and CDR2 are SSHAT and FNYEAQ (reference sequence). The DNA for the CDR3 is TGTGCTAGCAGCCTACTCCCGCCGACTAGCGGGACGGGTAATGAGCAGTTCTTC. Translated: CASSLLPPTSGTGNEQFF.

The chain joins TRBV19 to TRBJ2-1; TRBD1 aligns across 8 bases. CDR3 size: 15 residues. In germline, CDR1 is LNHDA, CDR2 SQIVND (reference sequence). The V gene end was trimmed by 6 bases and the J gene end by 2 bases; junction bases not matched to a gene: 6. CDR3 sequence: CASSITGGPYNEQFF. The CDR3 coding sequence is TGTGCCAGTAGCATAACAGGGGGTCCCTACAATGAGCAGTTCTTC.

Comments on this clone: At one of its ends the junction is not consistent with the germline gene, which may arise from a read error. The V call is TRBV7-7, the J call TRBJ2-2, with 8 bases fitting TRBD2. Germline assignment: CDR1 SSHAT and CDR2 FNYEAQ (reference sequence). The CDR3 runs 16 residues. The CDR3 is CASSLVSGRNTGELFF. CDR3 coding DNA: TGTGCTAGCAGCTTAGTCAGCGGGAGAAACACCGGGGAGCTGTTTTTT.

The genes are TRBV10-2 and TRBJ1-1; D perhaps matches TRBD1 (6 bases). Per the germline V gene, CDR1 is WSHSY and CDR2 is SAAADI. V was clipped by 6 bases and J by 4 bases, with 9 bases between them. This CDR3 spans 12 amino acids. CDR3 loop: CASRQGITEAFF. In DNA form, the CDR3 reads TGCGCCAGCAGACAGGGCATCACTGAAGCTTTCTTT.

The chain couples TRBV12-3 or TRBV12-4 to TRBJ2-7, with D tentatively TRBD1 (6 bases). Trimming stripped 6 bases from V and 2 bases from J, with 11 bases between. The CDR3 spans 13 residues. The CDR3 sequence: CASSQGTTYEQYF. The CDR3 nucleotides are TGTGCCAGCAGCCAAGGGACAACCTACGAGCAGTACTTC.

The chain combines TRBV6-4 with TRBJ2-7; 7 positions match TRBD1. The length of the CDR3 is 13 residues. V shed 9 bases and J 0 bases; nucleotides not matched to a gene: 5. CDR1 and CDR2 from the germline V gene are MRHNA and SNTAGT. CDR3 nucleotides: TGTGCCAGTACCGGGACAGTCTCCTACGAGCAGTACTTC. Protein sequence: CASTGTVSYEQYF.

The chain is built from TRBV25-1 and TRBJ2-2; 8 bases line up with TRBD2. The V segment lost 2 bases and the J segment 0 bases; nucleotides outside the gene matches: 2. Germline V gene lookup returns CDR1 MGHDK and CDR2 SYGVNS. The CDR3 is made up of 16 amino acids. The CDR3 loop reads CASSELTSANTGELFF. DNA for the CDR3: TGTGCCAGCAGTGAACTGACTAGCGCGAACACCGGGGAGCTGTTTTTT.

The CDR3 reads CASSRQQGGEQPQHF. For the CDR3, the DNA is TGCGCCAGCAGCCGCCAACAGGGAGGGGAGCAGCCCCAGCATTTT. The chain recombines TRBV4-1 with TRBJ1-5; possibly TRBD1 for D (6 bases). Per germline, CDR1 MGHRA and CDR2 YSYEKL. The CDR3 runs to 15 residues. Trimming removed 4 bases from V and 7 bases from J, with 17 bases in between.

The chain has TRBV27 and TRBJ1-1; 9 positions match TRBD1. CDR1 is MNHEY and CDR2 is SMNVEV in the germline V gene (reference sequence). With V trimmed by 7 bases and J by 4 bases, 7 bases remained unmatched. CDR3 length: 14 amino acids. CDR3: CASKPGQGATEAFF. The CDR3, as DNA: TGTGCCAGCAAGCCGGGACAGGGAGCCACTGAAGCTTTCTTT.

The J gene is TRBJ1-5, the V gene TRBV6-5; 8 nucleotides match TRBD1. Germline CDR1 reads MNHEY; CDR2 reads SVGAGI. V dropped 6 bases and J dropped 4; count of bases not matched to a gene: 8. The CDR3 length is 15 residues. The CDR3 here is CASRLDRGHNQPQHF. Here the CDR3 DNA reads TGTGCCAGCAGGCTAGACAGGGGTCATAATCAGCCCCAGCATTTT.

This clone has just a few counts. V and J are TRBV3-1 (or the pseudogene TRBV3-2) and TRBJ1-2; 7 bases line up with TRBD1. The V gene end was trimmed by 4 bases and the J gene end by 4 bases; junction bases not matched to a gene: 9. CDR3 size: 15 residues. The germline CDR1 and CDR2 sequences are LGHDT and YNNKEL (reference sequence). The CDR3 DNA reads TGTGCCAGCAGCCGTGCACAGGGGTCTACCTATGGCTACACCTTC. Protein product: CASSRAQGSTYGYTF.

The chain links TRBV5-1 to TRBJ1-5; 8 bases fit TRBD1. Per the germline V gene, CDR1 is SGHRS and CDR2 is YFSETQ. This CDR3 has 14 residues. The trim removed 5 bases at V and 5 bases at J, leaving 6 bases unmatched. The CDR3 sequence is CASRPQGAHQPQHF. CDR3 sequence (DNA): TGCGCCAGCAGGCCGCAGGGGGCGCATCAGCCCCAGCATTTT. Using reference TRBV5-1 and TRBJ1-5 for the parts outside the CDR3, the full variable domain is KAGVTQTPRYLIKTRGQQVTLSCSPISGHRSVSWYQQTPGQGLQFLFEYFSETQRNKGNFPGRFSGRQFSNSRSEMNVSTLELGDSALYLCASRPQGAHQPQHFGDGTRLSIL.

The gene calls are TRBV10-3 and TRBJ2-3; 16 nucleotides align to TRBD2. V was pared by 3 bases and J by 6 bases, with 12 bases of the junction left unmatched. The CDR3 runs to 19 residues. Germline V gene sequence: CDR1 ENHRY, CDR2 SYGVKD. The CDR3 loop is CAISDSGGTSGRGMDTQYF. The CDR3, as DNA: TGTGCCATCAGTGACTCAGGGGGGACTAGCGGGAGGGGGATGGATACGCAGTATTTT.